A selection of T cell receptor beta chains follows, all from one sample in a study of shared clonotypes between healthy human individuals. Repertoires were generated with immunoSEQ multiplex PCR, while TCRdb's copy carries only in-frame clones and drops some. Of 2 million to 2.5 million clones in the sample, over 85% were seen once. The material sequenced was naive CD4+ T cells sorted from blood. The receptors were gathered from a man aged 18 to 29 in good health. Both conserved end residues are part of each CDR3. A D gene is named only where the DNA matches it firmly. The size field is filled for only some rows; it gives once, few, many or a size class.

D: -; J: TRBJ1-4; size: -; V: TRBV6-5; CDR3: CASSRGQSNEKLFF; DNA: TGTGCCAGCAGCCGCGGACAGTCTAATGAAAAACTGTTTTTT
D: TRBD1; J: TRBJ2-7; size: -; V: TRBV19; CDR3: CASSKDRGTRYEQYF; DNA: TGTGCCAGTAGTAAAGACAGGGGTACCCGCTACGAGCAGTACTTC
D: -; J: TRBJ1-5; size: -; V: TRBV6-6; CDR3: CASSYSSWSQPQHF; DNA: TGTGCCAGCAGTTACTCGAGTTGGAGTCAGCCCCAGCATTTT
D: -; J: TRBJ1-6; size: -; V: TRBV30; CDR3: CASGRRDDLPLHF; DNA: TGTGCCTCTGGTCGGAGAGATGACTTACCCCTCCACTTT
D: -; J: TRBJ2-7; size: -; V: TRBV11-2; CDR3: CASSYAEGGLAYEQYF; DNA: TGTGCCAGCAGCTACGCTGAGGGGGGATTGGCCTACGAGCAGTACTTC
D: -; J: TRBJ1-3; size: -; V: TRBV27; CDR3: CASCTDGYSGNTIYF; DNA: TGTGCCAGCTGCACGGACGGCTACTCTGGAAACACCATATATTTT
D: -; J: TRBJ1-2; size: once; V: TRBV5-1; CDR3: CASSPSRPDYGYTF; DNA: TGCGCCAGCAGCCCGTCCCGGCCAGACTATGGCTACACCTTC
D: TRBD1; J: TRBJ1-3; size: -; V: TRBV29-1; CDR3: CSVGDRTQEDTIYF; DNA: TGCAGCGTGGGGGACAGGACTCAGGAGGACACCATATATTTT
D: -; J: TRBJ2-3; size: -; V: TRBV28; CDR3: CASRAMGRGLTDTQYF; DNA: TGTGCCAGCAGAGCCATGGGCAGGGGCCTCACAGATACGCAGTATTTT
D: -; J: TRBJ1-1; size: -; V: TRBV29-1; CDR3: CSVESANLGAFF; DNA: TGCAGCGTTGAGTCGGCTAACTTGGGGGCTTTCTTT
D: -; J: TRBJ2-3; size: -; V: TRBV10-3; CDR3: CAISRTDTDTQYF; DNA: TGTGCCATCAGCCGGACGGACACAGATACGCAGTATTTT
D: -; J: TRBJ2-7; size: -; V: TRBV10-2; CDR3: CASRDRRRSSYEQYF; DNA: TGCGCCAGCAGAGATCGGAGACGGAGCTCCTACGAGCAGTACTTC
D: -; J: TRBJ1-3; size: -; V: TRBV7-2; CDR3: CASRLSGNTIYF; DNA: TGTGCCAGCAGACTCTCTGGAAACACCATATATTTT
D: -; J: TRBJ2-6; size: -; V: TRBV7-2; CDR3: CASSSQYTGLWANVLTF; DNA: TGTGCCAGCAGCTCCCAATATACAGGGCTCTGGGCCAACGTCCTGACTTTC
D: -; J: TRBJ2-1; size: -; V: TRBV18; CDR3: CASSPPSAPNEQFF; DNA: TGTGCCAGCTCACCACCTTCAGCGCCCAATGAGCAGTTCTTC
D: -; J: TRBJ1-1; size: -; V: TRBV19; CDR3: CASSTQGLSMNTEAFF; DNA: TGTGCCAGTAGTACACAGGGTTTAAGCATGAACACTGAAGCTTTCTTT
D: TRBD2; J: TRBJ2-5; size: -; V: TRBV7-2; CDR3: CASSLVGLAGGGETQYF; DNA: TGTGCCAGCAGCTTAGTGGGACTAGCGGGGGGCGGAGAGACCCAGTACTTC
D: -; J: TRBJ1-2; size: -; V: TRBV7-2; CDR3: CASSQSTSGRNVYGYTF; DNA: TGTGCCAGCAGCCAAAGCACCTCGGGACGGAACGTATATGGCTACACCTTC
D: TRBD2; J: TRBJ2-3; size: -; V: TRBV11-2; CDR3: CASSYRLADTDTQYF; DNA: TGTGCCAGCAGCTACAGACTAGCGGACACGGATACGCAGTATTTT
D: -; J: TRBJ2-3; size: -; V: TRBV7-2; CDR3: CASSLAPQTQDTQYF; DNA: TGTGCCAGCAGCTTAGCCCCACAAACACAAGATACGCAGTATTTT
D: -; J: TRBJ2-7; size: -; V: TRBV10-3; CDR3: CAIRQGGYEQYF; DNA: TGTGCCATCAGGCAGGGGGGATACGAGCAGTACTTC
D: -; J: TRBJ2-2; size: -; V: TRBV6-7; CDR3: CASSLAGGWDTGELFF; DNA: TGTGCCAGCAGTTTGGCAGGGGGGTGGGACACCGGGGAGCTGTTTTTT
D: -; J: TRBJ1-6; size: once; V: TRBV10-3; CDR3: CATSGDNNSPLHF; DNA: TGTGCCACTTCAGGGGATAATAATTCACCCCTCCACTTT
D: -; J: TRBJ1-2; size: -; V: TRBV6-6; CDR3: CASSYGTEGGYTF; DNA: TGTGCCAGCAGTTACGGCACGGAGGGTGGCTACACCTTC
D: -; J: TRBJ2-4; size: -; V: TRBV2; CDR3: CASSEENIQYF; DNA: TGTGCCAGCAGTGAAGAAAACATTCAGTACTTC
D: -; J: TRBJ1-2; size: once; V: TRBV28; CDR3: CASSEIASNYGYTF; DNA: TGTGCCAGCAGCGAAATCGCTTCTAACTATGGCTACACCTTC
D: -; J: TRBJ1-1; size: -; V: TRBV28; CDR3: CASSSALKAFF; DNA: TGTGCCAGCAGTTCTGCTCTAAAGGCTTTCTTT
D: -; J: TRBJ1-5; size: -; V: TRBV2; CDR3: CASSDDSNQPQHF; DNA: TGTGCCAGCAGTGACGATAGTAACCAGCCCCAGCATTTT
D: -; J: TRBJ2-7; size: -; V: TRBV10-3; CDR3: CAIGGLPYEQYF; DNA: TGTGCCATCGGCGGGTTGCCCTACGAGCAGTACTTC
D: TRBD1; J: TRBJ1-2; size: -; V: TRBV6-6; CDR3: CASRPDRANYGYTF; DNA: TGTGCCAGCAGGCCGGACAGGGCCAACTATGGCTACACCTTC
D: TRBD2; J: TRBJ2-7; size: -; V: TRBV18; CDR3: CASSPSQGLALSYEQYF; DNA: TGTGCCAGCTCACCAAGCCAGGGACTAGCTCTATCCTACGAGCAGTACTTC